The clone carrying this T cell receptor beta chain was recorded many times. This sample was included in a study of T cells in Graves' hyperthyroidism and ophthalmopathy. Cells are PBMCs isolated from roughly 9.2 ml of fresh blood. RNA transcripts gave rise to amplified TCR beta CDR3 regions. A first-round RT-PCR of the TCR CDR3 used the HTBI primer set. TCRdb processed the multiplex PCR reads anew with MiXCR; each CDR3 protein has one entry. Of some 600,000 distinct CDR3 sequences listed, approximately 14% are singletons. Per the germline V gene, CDR1 is LNHDA and CDR2 is SQIVND (reference sequence). CDR3 length equals 16 residues. V shed 3 bases and J shed 0 bases, with 14 bases lying between them.

The sequence derives from a woman in her twenties or thirties with Graves' hyperthyroidism that later progressed to Graves' ophthalmopathy. The sample was blood. The rearrangement uses TRBV19 and TRBJ1-2, with D unclear. The chain's CDR3 is CASSMFSISANYGYTF. For the CDR3, the DNA is TGTGCCAGTAGTATGTTTTCGATCTCAGCTAACTATGGCTACACCTTC.